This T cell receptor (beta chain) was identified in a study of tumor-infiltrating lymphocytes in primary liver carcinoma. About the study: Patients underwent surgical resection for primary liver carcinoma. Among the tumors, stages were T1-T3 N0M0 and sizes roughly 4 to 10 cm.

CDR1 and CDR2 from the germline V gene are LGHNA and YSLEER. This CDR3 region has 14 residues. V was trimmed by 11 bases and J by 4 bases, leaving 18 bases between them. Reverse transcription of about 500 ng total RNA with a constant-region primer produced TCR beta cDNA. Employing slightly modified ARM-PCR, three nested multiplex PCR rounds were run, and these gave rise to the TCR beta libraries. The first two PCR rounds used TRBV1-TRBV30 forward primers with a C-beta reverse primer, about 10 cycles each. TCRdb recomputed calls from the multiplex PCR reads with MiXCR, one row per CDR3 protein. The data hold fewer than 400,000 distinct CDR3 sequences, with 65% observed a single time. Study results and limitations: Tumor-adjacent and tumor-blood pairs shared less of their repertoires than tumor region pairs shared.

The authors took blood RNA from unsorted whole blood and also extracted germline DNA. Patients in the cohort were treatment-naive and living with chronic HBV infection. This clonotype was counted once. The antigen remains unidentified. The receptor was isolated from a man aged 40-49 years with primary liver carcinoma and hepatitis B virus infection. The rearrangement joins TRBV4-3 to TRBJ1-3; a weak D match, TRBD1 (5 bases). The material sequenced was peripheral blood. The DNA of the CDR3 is TGCGCCGGCAACCAAGGACAACTGGGAAACACCATATATTTT. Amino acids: CAGNQGQLGNTIYF.